A selection of T cell receptor beta chains follows, all from one sample in a study of vaccination and CD4 T cells after COVID-19. One entry per CDR3 protein results from TCRdb running MiXCR on the PCR reads. The repertoire consists of around 20,000 distinct CDR3 sequences, with about half occurring once and the leading ten covering roughly 10%. These receptors are not linked to any known antigen. The source material was CD4+ T cells from blood, cultured in vitro, sampled before SARS-CoV-2 vaccination. The receptors were gathered from a human donor who had recovered from COVID-19. The conserved cysteine and the conserved F or W are not part of the CDR3 here. Each record gives: clone size, V gene, J gene, D gene, CDR3 protein. A D gene is named only where the DNA matches it firmly. A row's size may be missing; if present it is once, few, many or a size class.

size: few; V: TRBV7-2; J: TRBJ1-5; D: .; CDR3: ASSLRGQPQH
size: .; V: TRBV20-1; J: TRBJ2-7; D: .; CDR3: SARSERSSYEQY
size: once; V: TRBV5-5; J: TRBJ2-3; D: TRBD2; CDR3: ASSAGVGGRADTQY
size: .; V: TRBV6-1; J: TRBJ2-3; D: .; CDR3: ASPDDKAGNKDSTDTQY
size: few; V: TRBV6-5; J: TRBJ2-3; D: .; CDR3: ASSNSGIDTQY
size: .; V: TRBV28; J: TRBJ1-2; D: .; CDR3: ASRTQGGAGGLYGYT
size: .; V: TRBV27; J: TRBJ1-2; D: .; CDR3: ASSLWGAQTYGYT
size: once; V: TRBV6-1; J: TRBJ2-2; D: TRBD2; CDR3: ASQTSGNTGELF
size: few; V: TRBV6-1; J: TRBJ1-5; D: .; CDR3: ASSEGGNQPQH
size: .; V: TRBV20-1; J: TRBJ2-1; D: .; CDR3: SARVFKIYGSYNEQF
size: .; V: TRBV28; J: TRBJ1-4; D: .; CDR3: ASSPGTLLNEKLF
size: .; V: TRBV7-3; J: TRBJ2-1; D: .; CDR3: ASSWTGGSYNEQF
size: .; V: TRBV30; J: TRBJ1-1; D: TRBD1; CDR3: AWTMDRGHTEAF
size: .; V: TRBV20-1; J: TRBJ2-2; D: TRBD2; CDR3: SARDLAGDTGELF
size: .; V: TRBV27; J: TRBJ2-1; D: TRBD1; CDR3: ASSLSGARQGDNEQF
size: .; V: TRBV2; J: TRBJ2-5; D: TRBD2; CDR3: ASKPPSGRALETQY
size: .; V: TRBV7-9; J: TRBJ1-4; D: .; CDR3: ASSLVYGEKLF
size: .; V: TRBV5-1; J: TRBJ2-5; D: .; CDR3: ASSLEPQGTQETQY